This TCR beta chain was sequenced during a study of a mutant IDH1 vaccine in newly diagnosed glioma (dated by TCRdb to 2020 to 2023). A note on the overall study: Eight vaccinations were administered to patients in weeks 1, 3, 5, 7, 11, 15, 19 and 23, corresponding to visits V03 through V10. Vaccination began 4-6 weeks after radiotherapy alone, or alongside temozolomide cycles in the chemotherapy-containing groups. Of the 25 to 35 patients who were treated, around 62% were male and roughly 40% were female, and the mean age was about 37 years. Before enrollment, patients had received standard therapy of radiotherapy alone, temozolomide alone, or radiochemotherapy with temozolomide; most received the combination. Peripheral blood was drawn at six visits: V03 (baseline), V05, V07, V10, V12 and V13. Longitudinal TCRB deep sequencing was performed for 20 to 25 treated patients wherever samples were available for exploratory analyses.

Library preparation used the immunoSEQ multiplex PCR assay. Rearranged TCR beta chain sequences were amplified with the hsTCRB Kit following the manufacturer's protocol. Sequencing of TCRB libraries was carried out on an Illumina MiSeq. The authors processed their data as follows. The proprietary platform of the kit vendor was used for demultiplexing, trimming and gene mapping. What TCRdb holds here is the immuneACCESS table cut down to in-frame rearrangements. Part of the clones is not present; checked against another copy, under half of the missing clones reflect an unresolved V gene, and the others are unexplained. V and J calls and clone size come straight from that table; D and trimming were deduced from the DNA. Counted in this sample were 40,000 to 55,000 clones; roughly 73% of them appeared once. The ten most abundant clones make up roughly 5% of the sample. About this clone itself: The specificity of this receptor is unknown. No base qualities exist here, and no much larger clone lies one base off it.

Taken with the paper, the label for time point translates to: week 5, during vaccination. Each vaccine dose was 300 ug of a 20-mer mutant IDH1 peptide in Montanide, given subcutaneously with topical imiquimod. Donors had newly diagnosed WHO grade 3 or 4 IDH1-mutant astrocytomas with loss of nuclear ATRX. The samples were drawn from NOA16, a multicentre, single-arm, open-label phase I trial in Germany that tested a mutant IDH1 peptide vaccine in humans for the first time. Genomic DNA for TCRB sequencing was extracted from EDTA blood using the DNeasy Blood and Tissue Kit. Cut back by 0 bases and 0 bases, the V and J ends lie 11 bases apart. Via the germline V gene, CDR1 is MGHRA and CDR2 YSYEKL. The CDR3 numbers 16 residues from cysteine through phenylalanine. Of the read, only the CDR3 DNA is kept; its 48 bases are in frame from base 1. On the study overall, not on this receptor specifically: The authors noted that analyses of patient blood samples could not be reproduced because of sample limitations. Across multiple MHC alleles, vaccine-induced immune responses were seen in 90% to 95% of patients. Pseudoprogression appeared unrelated to alterations in the top peripheral T cell clonotypes detected by TCRB sequencing. Availability determined which PBMC samples were chosen for TCRB deep sequencing.

The receptor was derived from a man aged 50 to 59 with glioma. Recombination joined TRBV4-1 with TRBJ1-1, with a weak D call of TRBD1 (6 bases match). The source was PBMCs, collected from a glioma patient whose treatment included an IDH1 peptide vaccine. The nucleotide sequence is TGCGCCAGCAGCCAAGATGGGGGCAACATGAACACTGAAGCTTTCTTT. Translated, it reads CASSQDGGNMNTEAFF.